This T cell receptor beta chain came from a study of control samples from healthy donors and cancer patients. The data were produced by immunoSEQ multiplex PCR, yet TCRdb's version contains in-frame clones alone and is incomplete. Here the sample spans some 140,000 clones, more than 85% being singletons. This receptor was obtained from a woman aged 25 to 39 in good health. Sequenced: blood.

The chain's CDR3 is CASSVADSSYNSPLHF. The CDR3 DNA follows: TGTGCCAGCAGCGTAGCGGATAGCTCCTATAATTCACCCCTCCACTTT. The chain couples TRBV9 to TRBJ1-6; no clear D. CDR3 length equals 16 residues. Per the germline V gene, CDR1 is SGDLS and CDR2 is YYNGEE. Trimming took off 0 bases at V and 0 bases at J, with 7 bases between the two ends.